These 14 T cell receptor beta chains were all obtained from the same sample, sequenced in a study of technical replicates of blood from a few donors. Some clones are missing from TCRdb's copy, which holds only in-frame ones; the method was immunoSEQ multiplex PCR. Counted here are about 66,000 clones, 95% to 97% occurring once; the ten biggest clones make up 0.2% to 0.3%. The sequenced sample consisted of T cells isolated from PBMCs. The source is a human donor in good health.

The V gene is TRBV2, the J gene TRBJ2-7; TRBD2 aligns across 13 bases. J lost 2 bases, V lost 8 bases, and 3 bases had no gene match. Per the germline V gene, CDR1 is SNHLY and CDR2 is FYNNEI. This CDR3 is 14 amino acids long. Written as DNA, the CDR3 is TGTGCCAGCCGAGGACTAGCGGGAGCCTACGAGCAGTACTTC. Translation: CASRGLAGAYEQYF.

Concerning this clone itself: The junction does not match germline at one end; this may be a read error. This chain connects TRBV4-3 to TRBJ2-1; D is possibly TRBD2 (6 bases). The CDR3 consists of 18 residues. Per the germline V gene, CDR1 is LGHNA and CDR2 is YSLEER. In nucleotides, the CDR3 is TGCGCCAGCAGCCCCGCGTTCGCCGCGGGACCCTCCCACAATGAGCAGTTCTTC. Translated, it gives CASSPAFAAGPSHNEQFF.

Written as DNA, the CDR3 is TGTGCCAGCAGCTTAATCGTAAGCGGGAGAAACCCCGGGGAGCTGTTTTTT. It is translated as CASSLIVSGRNPGELFF. The rearrangement uses TRBV7-9 and TRBJ2-2, with 8 bases that match TRBD2. The CDR3 totals 17 residues. CDR1 and CDR2 from the germline V gene are SEHNR and FQNEAQ (reference sequence). V shed 2 bases, J shed 6 bases, and the junction held 11 bases outside the gene matches.

The chain carries TRBV7-8 and TRBJ2-1; tentative D call: TRBD2 (5 bases). CDR1 SGHVS and CDR2 FQNEAQ come from the germline V gene. The V and J ends lost 5 bases and 10 bases respectively, with 18 bases between them. This CDR3 region has 14 residues. The CDR3 DNA follows: TGTGCCAGCAGCAAAGGAGGTTCCCTAGGGGAGCAGTTCTTC. As protein: CASSKGGSLGEQFF.

This chain joins TRBV6-1 and TRBJ2-1, with D maybe TRBD2 (5 bases). Trimming took off 5 bases at V and 9 bases at J, with 8 bases between the two ends. This CDR3 comprises 11 residues. In germline, CDR1 is MNHNS, CDR2 SASEGT. Here the CDR3 DNA reads TGTGCCAGCAGTTCCAGCGGTGAGCAGTTCTTC. Translation: CASSSSGEQFF.

The rearrangement joins TRBV9 to TRBJ2-1; 8 bases align to TRBD2. The length of the CDR3 is 13 residues. Germline CDR1 is SGDLS and CDR2 is YYNGEE. The V segment lost 8 bases and the J segment 3 bases; nucleotides outside the gene matches: 4. CDR3 nucleotide sequence: TGTGCCAGTACTAGCGGCCACTACAATGAGCAGTTCTTC. Its translation is CASTSGHYNEQFF. Using reference TRBV9 and TRBJ2-1 for the parts outside the CDR3, the full variable domain is DSGVTQTPKHLITATGQRVTLRCSPRSGDLSVYWYQQSLDQGLQFLIQYYNGEERAKGNILERFSAQQFPDLHSELNLSSLELGDSALYFCASTSGHYNEQFFGPGTRLTVL.

The genes are TRBV9 and TRBJ2-1, with D unclear. Between the trimmed V and J ends, which lost 3 bases and 7 bases, there was a span of 8 bases. Germline values: CDR1 SGDLS, CDR2 YYNGEE. CDR3 length equals 12 residues. The CDR3 sequence: CASSAESNEQFF. CDR3 DNA: TGTGCCAGCAGCGCGGAGAGTAATGAGCAGTTCTTC.

V usage is TRBV6-4 and J usage is TRBJ2-3, with D uncertain. The CDR3 runs 14 residues. V was pared by 6 bases and J by 0 bases, with 10 bases between. CDR1 and CDR2 (germline): MRHNA, SNTAGT. This CDR3 is CASSVGYSTDTQYF. The CDR3 bases are TGTGCCAGCAGCGTCGGTTATAGCACAGATACGCAGTATTTT.

This chain links TRBV5-6 with TRBJ2-2; 13 bases map to TRBD2. The CDR3 is made up of 17 amino acids. CDR1 and CDR2 (germline): SGHDT, YYEEEE. With 0 bases clipped from V and 5 bases from J, the junction kept 4 bases outside the gene matches. CDR3 nucleotide sequence: TGTGCCAGCAGCTTGGGGACTAGCGGGAGTTTTACCGGGGAGCTGTTTTTT. Amino acids: CASSLGTSGSFTGELFF.

The chain recombines TRBV6-6 with TRBJ2-7; D gene uncertain. Germline V gene lookup returns CDR1 MNHNY and CDR2 SVGAGI (reference sequence). The ends were cut back, 0 bases at V and 3 bases at J, with 6 bases in the middle. This CDR3 has 13 amino acids. The DNA of the CDR3 is TGTGCCAGCAGTTACTCCCCCCTCTACGAGCAGTACTTC. Encoded protein: CASSYSPLYEQYF.

The chain couples TRBV7-3 to TRBJ2-3; 11 bases agree with TRBD2. Germline V CDR1 and CDR2: SGHTA, FQGTGA. The CDR3 loop spans 17 amino acids. Unmatched junction bases numbered 2, after V lost 0 bases and J lost 0 bases. The CDR3 protein is CASSLTLAGGSTDTQYF. The CDR3 region has the DNA TGTGCCAGCAGCTTAACGCTAGCGGGAGGAAGCACAGATACGCAGTATTTT.

Details on this clone: The junction does not match germline at one end; this may be a read error. The chain employs TRBV7-7 and TRBJ2-3, with unresolved D. CDR1 and CDR2 from the germline V gene are SSHAT and FNYEAQ (reference sequence). The length of the CDR3 is 12 residues. The CDR3 DNA follows: TGTGCTAGCAGCTTAGGGCCAGATACGCAGTATTTT. Translating gives CASSLGPDTQYF.

The V call is TRBV7-2, the J call TRBJ2-3; D is perhaps TRBD2 (6 bases). In germline, CDR1 is SGHTA, CDR2 FQGNSA. CDR3 length equals 17 residues. The ends were cut back, 5 bases at V and 4 bases at J, with 22 bases in the middle. In DNA form, the CDR3 reads TGTGCCAGCAGCCCTGGTAGCGGAGGGCCCCCACCAGATACGCAGTATTTT. Its protein product is CASSPGSGGPPPDTQYF. The whole variable domain, remainder taken from reference TRBV7-2 and TRBJ2-3, is GAGVSQSPSNKVTEKGKDVELRCDPISGHTALYWYRQSLGQGLEFLIYFQGNSAPDKSGLPSDRFSAERTGGSVSTLTIQRTQQEDSAVYLCASSPGSGGPPPDTQYFGPGTRLTVL.

The rearrangement uses TRBV19 and TRBJ1-5, with 11 bases fitting TRBD1. Germline V gene sequence: CDR1 LNHDA, CDR2 SQIVND (reference sequence). The CDR3 loop spans 16 amino acids. The V segment lost 5 bases and the J segment 7 bases; nucleotides outside the gene matches: 10. CDR3 nucleotides: TGTGCCAGTAGTCCTACCGGGACAGGGGGAACGCAGCCCCAGCATTTT. The encoded protein is CASSPTGTGGTQPQHF.